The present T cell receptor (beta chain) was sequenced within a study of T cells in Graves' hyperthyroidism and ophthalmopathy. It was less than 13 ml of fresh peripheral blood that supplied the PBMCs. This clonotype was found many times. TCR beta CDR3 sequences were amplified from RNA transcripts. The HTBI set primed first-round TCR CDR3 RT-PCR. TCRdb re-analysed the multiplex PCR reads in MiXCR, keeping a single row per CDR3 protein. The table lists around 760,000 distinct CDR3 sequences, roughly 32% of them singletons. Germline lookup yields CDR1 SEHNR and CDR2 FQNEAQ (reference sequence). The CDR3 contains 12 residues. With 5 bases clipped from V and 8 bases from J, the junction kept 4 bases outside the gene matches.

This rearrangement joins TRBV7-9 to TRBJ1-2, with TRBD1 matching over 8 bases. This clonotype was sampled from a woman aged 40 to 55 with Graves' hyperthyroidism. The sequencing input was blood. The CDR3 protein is CASSQDREGYTF. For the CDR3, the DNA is TGTGCCAGCAGCCAGGACAGGGAAGGCTACACCTTC.